These 29 T cell receptor beta chains were all obtained from the same sample, sequenced in a study of CD8+ T cells in alopecia areata. Treatment denoted: oral pan-JAK inhibitor, 5-10 mg twice daily. RNA was isolated and reverse transcribed to cDNA, the sequencing template. Profiled with immunoSEQ multiplex PCR; TCRdb holds only in-frame clones, not every one. The table lists 150,000 to 200,000 clones, around 49% of them singletons, with 10% in the top ten. Source: CD8+ T cells sorted from blood, taken at week 52, from a patient treated with tofacitinib. The receptor source for this set is a human donor with alopecia areata.

The chain carries TRBV6-1 and TRBJ2-7; TRBD1 is a possible D gene (5 bases). Germline V CDR1 and CDR2: MNHNS, SASEGT. Between the trimmed V and J ends, which lost 3 bases and 5 bases, there was a span of 17 bases. This CDR3 contains 15 residues. The CDR3 DNA reads TGTGCCAGCAGTGATTTTTCAGGGCCCCGGGACGAGCAGTACTTC. It is translated as CASSDFSGPRDEQYF.

This clone was counted only a few times. V and J are TRBV13 and TRBJ1-1; weak D call: TRBD1 (6 bases). V lost 4 bases and J lost 1, with 13 bases in between. This CDR3 spans 15 amino acids. In germline, CDR1 is PRHDT, CDR2 FYEKMQ (reference sequence). CDR3 coding DNA: TGTGCCAGCAGCTCCCCGGGACATGAGAACACTGAAGCTTTCTTT. Translated: CASSSPGHENTEAFF.

The DNA for the CDR3 is TGTGCCAGTAATAGCTATGGCTACACCTTC. Its translation is CASNSYGYTF. This rearrangement joins TRBV19 to TRBJ1-2; D remains ambiguous. In germline, CDR1 is LNHDA, CDR2 SQIVND (reference sequence). The germline V and J ends were trimmed by 7 bases and 4 bases, with 4 bases remaining between them. CDR3 length: 10 residues.

This chain uses TRBV6-1 with TRBJ2-2, with D hard to call. The germline V and J ends were trimmed by 7 bases and 6 bases, with 18 bases remaining between them. This CDR3 is 15 amino acids long. CDR1 and CDR2 from the germline V gene are MNHNS and SASEGT. DNA for the CDR3: TGTGCCAGCACTCAGGTGGTGGTGGTCTCCGGGGAGCTGTTTTTT. Encoded protein: CASTQVVVVSGELFF.

The J gene is TRBJ2-6, the V gene TRBV7-9, with 9 bases identical to TRBD1. Germline CDR1 SEHNR, CDR2 FQNEAQ (reference sequence). The CDR3 runs 18 residues. After removal of 4 bases from V and 2 bases from J, the junction contained 9 bases not matched to a gene. The CDR3 here is CASSSTRDRVPGANVLTF. The CDR3 region has the DNA TGTGCCAGCAGCTCAACGAGGGACAGGGTGCCTGGGGCCAACGTCCTGACTTTC.

The chain has TRBV10-2 and TRBJ1-6; possibly TRBD1 for D (6 bases). The germline gives CDR1 WSHSY, CDR2 SAAADI. The CDR3 totals 14 residues. Trimming stripped 6 bases from V and 5 bases from J, with 11 bases between. CDR3 amino acids: CASRSDRNNSPLHF. In DNA, the CDR3 is TGCGCCAGCAGGTCCGACAGGAATAATTCACCCCTCCACTTT.

The chain links TRBV30 to TRBJ1-1, with 7 nucleotides matching TRBD1. The CDR3 extends over 13 amino acids. Germline V CDR1 and CDR2: GTSNPN, SVGIG (reference sequence). The trim removed 5 bases at V and 5 bases at J, leaving 8 bases unmatched. The DNA of the CDR3 is TGTGCCTGGCAGACAGGGACGGGGACTGAAGCTTTCTTT. Translating gives CAWQTGTGTEAFF.

A word on this clone: Other DNA sequences in the same sample also yield this CDR3. The chain is built from TRBV13 and TRBJ2-7; the match to TRBD1 covers 7 bases. The V gene's germline CDR1 is PRHDT and CDR2 FYEKMQ (reference sequence). The CDR3 runs to 13 residues. Trimming at V came to 5 bases and at J to 3 bases, leaving 4 bases not matched to a gene. The CDR3 DNA reads as TGTGCCAGCAGCCTGGGACAGAGCTACGAGCAGTACTTC. Encoded protein: CASSLGQSYEQYF.

There are a few counts of this clone. V usage is TRBV20-1 and J usage is TRBJ1-2, with D hard to call. CDR1 is DFQATT, CDR2 SNEGSKA, per germline (reference sequence). This CDR3 contains 11 residues. V was trimmed by 7 bases and J by 7 bases, leaving 13 bases between them. The CDR3 coding sequence is TGCAGTGGTACGGTTCTCGCTGGCTACACCTTC. It is translated as CSGTVLAGYTF.

V gene TRBV15 combines with J gene TRBJ1-2; 7 bases fit TRBD1. V gave up 4 bases and J gave up 3 bases; unmatched junction bases: 5. The V gene's germline CDR1 is LNHNV and CDR2 YYDKDF (reference sequence). This CDR3 is 14 amino acids long. For the CDR3, the DNA is TGTGCCACCAGCAAACAGGGGTTCGACTATGGCTACACCTTC. Translated, it gives CATSKQGFDYGYTF.

The chain couples TRBV6-5 to TRBJ1-1, with 7 bases identical to TRBD1. With V trimmed by 2 bases and J by 5 bases, 5 bases remained unmatched. The germline V gene encodes CDR1 MNHEY and CDR2 SVGAGI. The length of the CDR3 is 14 residues. The CDR3 DNA is TGTGCCAGCAGTTACGGCAGGGGGTGGACTGAAGCTTTCTTT. It codes for CASSYGRGWTEAFF.

Worth noting for this clone: Other nucleotide sequences from this sample produce the same CDR3. This sequence joins TRBV30 and TRBJ1-5; D gene unclear. Trimming removed 0 bases from V and 5 bases from J, with 8 bases in between. The CDR3 contains 13 residues. CDR1 is GTSNPN, CDR2 SVGIG, per germline (reference sequence). CDR3 residues: CAWSVDGDQPQHF. DNA for the CDR3: TGTGCCTGGAGTGTAGACGGGGATCAGCCCCAGCATTTT.

In its sample, this clone was seen once. The chain employs TRBV10-3 and TRBJ1-6, with a tentative D call TRBD1 (5 bases). Germline CDR1 reads ENHRY; CDR2 reads SYGVKD. V was trimmed by 6 bases and J by 0 bases, leaving 12 bases between them. The CDR3 contains 16 residues. The CDR3 sequence: CAIRDMPSSYNSPLHF. CDR3 nucleotide sequence: TGTGCCATCAGGGACATGCCGAGCTCCTATAATTCACCCCTCCACTTT.

The chain combines TRBV30 with TRBJ2-3; D uncertain. V lost 0 bases, J lost 0 bases, and 10 bases lay in between. This CDR3 contains 15 residues. Germline-derived CDR1 and CDR2 are GTSNPN and SVGIG (reference sequence). CDR3 bases: TGTGCCTGGAGTGTAATCGGGTGGAGCACAGATACGCAGTATTTT. It is translated as CAWSVIGWSTDTQYF.

The chain employs TRBV12-5 and TRBJ1-5; D ambiguous. CDR3 length: 14 residues. The V end lost 2 bases, the J end lost 11 bases, and 16 bases lay between the germline ends. The germline gives CDR1 LGHNT, CDR2 FRNRAP. The DNA for the CDR3 is TGTGCTAGTGGTTTGTTCGACCGATTATGGACCCAGCATTTT. This gives the protein CASGLFDRLWTQHF.

The chain joins TRBV7-9 to TRBJ1-2; D is possibly TRBD1 (5 bases). CDR1 and CDR2 (germline): SEHNR, FQNEAQ (reference sequence). The CDR3 length is 14 residues. The V end was cut by 3 bases, the J end by 8 bases, with 16 bases between. CDR3 DNA: TGTGCCAGCAGCTTTGGAGACAGTCCTAGGGGCTACACCTTC. Amino acids: CASSFGDSPRGYTF.

Notes on this clone: Mismatch with germline at one junction end may stem from a read error. The chain employs TRBV29-1 and TRBJ1-2; D uncertain. The V gene's germline CDR1 is SQVTM and CDR2 ANQGSEA. The CDR3 extends over 15 amino acids. The CDR3 reads CSVEDMAGYDYDYTF. The DNA for the CDR3 is TGCAGCGTTGAAGATATGGCAGGATACGACTATGACTACACCTTC.

V usage is TRBV4-3 and J usage is TRBJ1-2; D remains unclear. The CDR3 sequence is 15 residues long. V gave up 4 bases and J gave up 6 bases, with 18 bases separating them. The V gene's germline CDR1 is LGHNA and CDR2 YSLEER. Written as DNA, the CDR3 is TGCGCCAGCAGCCCTTATGAGGCAGGAACCGATGGCTACACCTTC. Translation: CASSPYEAGTDGYTF.

V usage is TRBV5-1 and J usage is TRBJ2-2; perhaps D is TRBD1 or TRBD2 (5 bases each). CDR3 length: 15 amino acids. Germline CDR1 and CDR2: SGHRS and YFSETQ. V gave up 5 bases and J gave up 5 bases, with 16 bases separating them. The CDR3 DNA reads TGCGCCAGCAGAGTGACCGGGACCTCGACCGGGGAGCTGTTTTTT. It yields the protein CASRVTGTSTGELFF.

This clone was seen only once. V usage is TRBV5-4 and J usage is TRBJ1-2, with 7 bases that match TRBD1. The CDR3 runs 14 residues. Unmatched junction bases numbered 7, after V lost 4 bases and J lost 4 bases. Looked up from germline, CDR1 is SGHNT and CDR2 is YYREEE (reference sequence). The CDR3 loop is CASSLGTELYGYTF. DNA of the CDR3: TGTGCCAGCAGCCTTGGGACAGAACTCTATGGCTACACCTTC.

The V and J genes are TRBV30 and TRBJ2-3; maybe TRBD2 (7 bases). This CDR3 is built from 14 residues. Germline CDR1 GTSNPN, CDR2 SVGIG (reference sequence). Trimming removed 2 bases from V and 6 bases from J, with 15 bases in between. Written as DNA, the CDR3 is TGTGCCTGGAGTATCACGGGGGGCAGGGATACGCAGTATTTT. The encoded protein is CAWSITGGRDTQYF.

The gene calls are TRBV5-1 and TRBJ1-2; weak D call: TRBD1 (6 bases). The CDR3 contains 15 residues. V lost 1 base, J lost 3 bases, and 13 bases lay in between. Germline loops: CDR1 SGHRS, CDR2 YFSETQ. CDR3 amino acids: CASSLLVGGDYGYTF. In DNA, the CDR3 is TGCGCCAGCAGCTTGTTGGTCGGGGGCGACTATGGCTACACCTTC.

The V gene is TRBV27, the J gene TRBJ1-1; 8 bases match TRBD1. V lost 5 bases to trimming and J lost 5 bases; unmatched junction nucleotides: 13. Germline V gene lookup returns CDR1 MNHEY and CDR2 SMNVEV (reference sequence). The CDR3 length is 16 residues. CDR3 DNA sequence: TGTGCCAGCAGTACCTCGGACAGGGAGGGTTGGACTGAAGCTTTCTTT. Protein product: CASSTSDREGWTEAFF.

In this sample, this clone turned up a few times. The chain has TRBV21-1 and TRBJ2-2. TRBV21-1 is annotated as a pseudogene. CDR3 length: 12 residues. The CDR3 loop is CASSKGTGELFF. CDR3 bases: TGTGCCAGCAGCAAAGGCACCGGGGAGCTGTTTTTT.

V gene TRBV13 combines with J gene TRBJ1-2; D call uncertain. This CDR3 region has 13 residues. Trimming took off 5 bases at V and 4 bases at J, with 11 bases between the two ends. Germline CDR1 and CDR2: PRHDT and FYEKMQ (reference sequence). The CDR3: CASSQTPAYGYTF. CDR3 nucleotides: TGTGCCAGCAGCCAAACACCGGCCTATGGCTACACCTTC.

This clone was observed a handful of times. The chain uses TRBV6-6 and TRBJ1-1; D call uncertain. Germline CDR1 MNHNY, CDR2 SVGAGI (reference sequence). V was pared by 6 bases and J by 0 bases, with 8 bases between. This CDR3 spans 13 amino acids. The CDR3, as DNA: TGTGCCAGCAGCAACAAGTTGAACACTGAAGCTTTCTTT. Translation: CASSNKLNTEAFF.

The CDR3 DNA is TGTGCCAGCAGTTTATCTCCTAGCTGGGAGACCCAGTACTTC. It encodes CASSLSPSWETQYF. The chain is built from TRBV27 and TRBJ2-5, with D possibly TRBD2 on 5 matching bases. Trimming shortened V by 0 bases and J by 5 bases, and 10 bases separated the two germline ends. Germline V gene data show CDR1 as MNHEY and CDR2 as SMNVEV (reference sequence). This CDR3 has 14 amino acids.

This sequence joins TRBV6-6 and TRBJ2-3; D remains ambiguous. The CDR3 has 15 residues. Trimming shortened V by 0 bases and J by 1 base, and 8 bases separated the two germline ends. Germline V lookup: CDR1 MNHNY, CDR2 SVGAGI (reference sequence). DNA of the CDR3: TGTGCCAGCAGTTACTCACAAGTGGGCACAGATACGCAGTATTTT. This sequence encodes CASSYSQVGTDTQYF.

The chain combines TRBV5-1 with TRBJ1-2; 7 positions agree with TRBD1. The V gene end was trimmed by 5 bases and the J gene end by 5 bases; junction bases not matched to a gene: 6. From germline, CDR1 is SGHRS and CDR2 YFSETQ. CDR3 size: 13 residues. CDR3 sequence reads: CASRQGRSYGYTF. The CDR3 nucleotides read TGCGCCAGCAGACAGGGGCGCAGTTATGGCTACACCTTC.